This entry is about one T cell receptor (beta chain). This record comes from a study of blood T cell repertoires in COVID-19. Study-level background: Sample material is recorded as cDNA or gDNA derived from T cells, B-cell-depleted T cells, or PBMCs.

Assay used: immunoSEQ multiplex PCR; TCRdb lists only in-frame clones, some missing. The data show 150,000 to 200,000 clones, with approximately 78% seen just once and about a tenth held by the top ten. Germline lookup yields CDR1 ENHRY and CDR2 SYGVKD. V lost 0 bases and J lost 1; bases outside the gene matches: 1. The CDR3 spans 18 residues. The rearrangement links TRBV10-3 to TRBJ2-2, with 14 nucleotides matching TRBD2. This receptor was taken from a human donor in a cohort sampled during active COVID-19. What was sequenced was peripheral blood. The CDR3 DNA reads TGTGCCATCAGTGAGTCCGGACTAGCGGGAGGGAACACCGGGGAGCTGTTTTTT. This gives the protein CAISESGLAGGNTGELFF.